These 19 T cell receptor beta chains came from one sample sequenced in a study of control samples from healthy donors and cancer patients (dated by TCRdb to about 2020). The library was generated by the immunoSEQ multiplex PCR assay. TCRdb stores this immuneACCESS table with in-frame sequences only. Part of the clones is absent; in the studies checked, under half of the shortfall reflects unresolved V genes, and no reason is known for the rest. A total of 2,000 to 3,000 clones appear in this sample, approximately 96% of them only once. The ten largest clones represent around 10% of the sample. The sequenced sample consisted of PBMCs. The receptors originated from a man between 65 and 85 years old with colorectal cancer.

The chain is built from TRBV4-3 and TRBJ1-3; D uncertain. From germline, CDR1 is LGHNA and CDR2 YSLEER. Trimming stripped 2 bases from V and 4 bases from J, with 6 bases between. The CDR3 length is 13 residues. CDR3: CASSQRIGNTIYF. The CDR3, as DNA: TGCGCCAGCAGCCAACGCATCGGAAACACCATATATTTT.

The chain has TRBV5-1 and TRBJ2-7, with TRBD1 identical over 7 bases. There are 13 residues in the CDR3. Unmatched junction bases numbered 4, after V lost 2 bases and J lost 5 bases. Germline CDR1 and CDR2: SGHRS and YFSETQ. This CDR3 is CASSFTGDHEQYF. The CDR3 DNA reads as TGCGCCAGCAGCTTCACAGGGGACCACGAGCAGTACTTC.

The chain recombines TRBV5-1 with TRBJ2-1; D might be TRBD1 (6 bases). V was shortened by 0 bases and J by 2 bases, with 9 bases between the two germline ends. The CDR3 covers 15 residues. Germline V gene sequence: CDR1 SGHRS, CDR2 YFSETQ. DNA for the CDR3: TGCGCCAGCAGCTTGGTGACAGGTCCCTACAATGAGCAGTTCTTC. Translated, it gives CASSLVTGPYNEQFF. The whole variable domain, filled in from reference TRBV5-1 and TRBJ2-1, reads KAGVTQTPRYLIKTRGQQVTLSCSPISGHRSVSWYQQTPGQGLQFLFEYFSETQRNKGNFPGRFSGRQFSNSRSEMNVSTLELGDSALYLCASSLVTGPYNEQFFGPGTRLTVL.

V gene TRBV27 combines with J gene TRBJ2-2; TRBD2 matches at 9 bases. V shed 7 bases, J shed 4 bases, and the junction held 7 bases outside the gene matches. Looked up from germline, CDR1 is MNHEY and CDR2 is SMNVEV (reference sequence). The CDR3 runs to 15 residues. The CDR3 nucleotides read TGTGCCAGCACCCTTGAGACTAGCGGCACCGGGGAGCTGTTTTTT. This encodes CASTLETSGTGELFF.

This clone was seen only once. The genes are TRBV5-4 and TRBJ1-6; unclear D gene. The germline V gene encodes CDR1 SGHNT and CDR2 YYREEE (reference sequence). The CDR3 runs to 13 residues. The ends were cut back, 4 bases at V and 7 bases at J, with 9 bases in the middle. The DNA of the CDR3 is TGTGCCAGCAGCGGGTCAGGAAATTCACCCCTCCACTTT. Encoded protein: CASSGSGNSPLHF.

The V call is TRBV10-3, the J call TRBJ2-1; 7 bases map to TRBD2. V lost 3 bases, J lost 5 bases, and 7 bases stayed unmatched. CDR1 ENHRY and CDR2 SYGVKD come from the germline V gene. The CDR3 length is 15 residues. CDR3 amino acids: CAISDAGLSNNEQFF. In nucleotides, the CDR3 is TGTGCCATCAGTGATGCGGGACTAAGCAACAATGAGCAGTTCTTC.

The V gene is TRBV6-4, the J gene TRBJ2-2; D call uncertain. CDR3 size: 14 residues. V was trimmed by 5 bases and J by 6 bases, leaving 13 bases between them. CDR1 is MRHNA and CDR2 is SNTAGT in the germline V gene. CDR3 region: CASSPMDGPGELFF. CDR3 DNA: TGTGCCAGCAGTCCAATGGACGGACCCGGGGAGCTGTTTTTT.

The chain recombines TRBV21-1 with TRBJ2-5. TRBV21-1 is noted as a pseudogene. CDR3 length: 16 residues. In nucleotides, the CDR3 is TGTGCCAGCAACACGGGTCCGGGACCCAACCAAGAGACCCAGTACTTC. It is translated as CASNTGPGPNQETQYF.

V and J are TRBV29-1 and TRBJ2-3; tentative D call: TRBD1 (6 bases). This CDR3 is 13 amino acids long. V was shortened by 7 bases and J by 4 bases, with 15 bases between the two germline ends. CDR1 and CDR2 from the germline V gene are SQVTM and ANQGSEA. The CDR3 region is CSAGGQSADTQYF. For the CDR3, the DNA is TGCAGCGCCGGAGGACAGTCCGCAGATACGCAGTATTTT.

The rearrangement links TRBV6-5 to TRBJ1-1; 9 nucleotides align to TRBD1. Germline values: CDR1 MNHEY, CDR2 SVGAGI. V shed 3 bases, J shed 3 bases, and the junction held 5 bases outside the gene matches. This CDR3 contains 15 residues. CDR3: CASSYGQGRYTEAFF. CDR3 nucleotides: TGTGCCAGCAGTTATGGACAGGGGAGATACACTGAAGCTTTCTTT.

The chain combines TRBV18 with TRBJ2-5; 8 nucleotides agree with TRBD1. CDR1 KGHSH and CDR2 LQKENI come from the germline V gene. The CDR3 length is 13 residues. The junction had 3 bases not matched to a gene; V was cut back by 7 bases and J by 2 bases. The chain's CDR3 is CASFRDRQETQYF. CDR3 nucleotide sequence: TGTGCCAGCTTCCGGGACAGGCAAGAGACCCAGTACTTC.

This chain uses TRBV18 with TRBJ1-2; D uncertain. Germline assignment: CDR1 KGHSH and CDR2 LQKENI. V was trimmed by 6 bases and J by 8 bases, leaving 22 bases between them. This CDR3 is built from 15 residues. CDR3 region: CASSYEEGIRQGYTF. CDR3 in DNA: TGTGCCAGCTCGTACGAAGAGGGAATTCGTCAAGGCTACACCTTC.

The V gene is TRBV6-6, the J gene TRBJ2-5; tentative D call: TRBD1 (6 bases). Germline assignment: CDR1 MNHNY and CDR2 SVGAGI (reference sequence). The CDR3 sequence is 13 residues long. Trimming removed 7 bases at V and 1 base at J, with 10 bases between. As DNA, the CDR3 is TGTGCCAGCACCGGACAGAGCCAAGAGACCCAGTACTTC. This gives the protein CASTGQSQETQYF.

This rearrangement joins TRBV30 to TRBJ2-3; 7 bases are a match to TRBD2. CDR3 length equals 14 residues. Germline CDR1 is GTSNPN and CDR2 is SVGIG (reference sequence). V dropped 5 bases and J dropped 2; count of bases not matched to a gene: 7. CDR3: CAWAPGTTTDTQYF. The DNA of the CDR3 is TGTGCCTGGGCTCCCGGGACTACCACAGATACGCAGTATTTT. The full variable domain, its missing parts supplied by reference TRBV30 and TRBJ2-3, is SQTIHQWPATLVQPVGSPLSLECTVEGTSNPNLYWYRQAAGRGLQLLFYSVGIGQISSEVPQNLSASRPQDRQFILSSKKLLLSDSGFYLCAWAPGTTTDTQYFGPGTRLTVL.

In DNA, the CDR3 is TGTGCCAGCAGCCGGGAACCTTTGACTAGCGGGAGTAGGAATGAGCAGTTCTTC. As protein: CASSREPLTSGSRNEQFF. The chain uses TRBV3-1 (or the pseudogene TRBV3-2) and TRBJ2-1, with 12 bases that match TRBD2. The germline V gene has CDR1 LGHDT and CDR2 YNNKEL (reference sequence). CDR3 length: 18 residues. The V segment lost 4 bases and the J segment 7 bases; nucleotides outside the gene matches: 14.

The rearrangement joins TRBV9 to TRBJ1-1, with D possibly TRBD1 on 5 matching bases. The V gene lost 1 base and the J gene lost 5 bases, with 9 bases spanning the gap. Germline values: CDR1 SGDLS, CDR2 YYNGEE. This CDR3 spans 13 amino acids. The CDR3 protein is CASSVQGRTEAFF. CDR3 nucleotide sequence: TGTGCCAGCAGCGTACAGGGAAGGACTGAAGCTTTCTTT.

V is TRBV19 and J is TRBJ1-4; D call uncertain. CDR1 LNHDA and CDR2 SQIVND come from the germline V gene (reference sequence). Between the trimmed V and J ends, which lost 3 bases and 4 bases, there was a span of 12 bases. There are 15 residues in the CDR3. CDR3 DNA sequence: TGTGCCAGTAGTATTCCAACGGCTGGTAATGAAAAACTGTTTTTT. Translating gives CASSIPTAGNEKLFF.

The CDR3, as DNA: TGTGCCAGCAGCTTGGCCGGGATTGGCGGGAGCTCCTACAATGAGCAGTTCTTC. Protein: CASSLAGIGGSSYNEQFF. V gene TRBV5-4 combines with J gene TRBJ2-1; 7 bases are a match to TRBD2. The CDR3 spans 18 residues. Germline V gene sequence: CDR1 SGHNT, CDR2 YYREEE (reference sequence). With 0 bases clipped from V and 0 bases from J, the junction kept 9 bases outside the gene matches.

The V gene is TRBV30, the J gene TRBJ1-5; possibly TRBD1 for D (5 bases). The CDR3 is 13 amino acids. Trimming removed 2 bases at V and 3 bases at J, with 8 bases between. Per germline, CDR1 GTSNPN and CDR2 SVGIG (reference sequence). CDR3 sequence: CAWSYGHNQPQHF. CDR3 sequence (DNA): TGTGCCTGGAGTTATGGACACAATCAGCCCCAGCATTTT.